A selection of T cell receptor beta chains follows, all from one sample in a study of T cells in Graves' hyperthyroidism and ophthalmopathy. In TCRdb, the multiplex PCR reads were re-called with MiXCR into one record per CDR3 protein. This sample has approximately 610,000 distinct CDR3 sequences, with 14% to 15% found just once. Sequencing input: blood. The receptors shown here come from a woman aged 40 to 50 with Graves' ophthalmopathy. The CDR3 runs from the conserved cysteine through the conserved F or W. The D gene is left open where the match is weak. Not every row has a clone size; where given, it reads once, few, many or a size class.

V	size	D	J	DNA	CDR3
TRBV19	many	.	TRBJ1-1	TGTGCCAGCCTCAGCGGGGCTACTACTGAAGCTTTCTTT	CASLSGATTEAFF
TRBV20-1	few	TRBD2	TRBJ2-5	TGCAGTGCTCGTTCCCTGAGCTCTAGGCGGGAGAGAGGTATGGAGACCCAGTACTTC	CSARSLSSRRERGMETQYF
TRBV20-1	many	TRBD2	TRBJ2-2	TGCAGTGCCTTCGGGAGGGACACCGGGGAGCTGTTTTTT	CSAFGRDTGELFF
TRBV12-3/TRBV12-4	many	TRBD2	TRBJ2-7	TGTGCCAGCAGTTTGGGAGGGTCTAGCGCAGGAGAGCAGTACTTC	CASSLGGSSAGEQYF
TRBV6-1	many	.	TRBJ1-1	TGTGCCAGCAGTGAAGTGGGACAGAACACTGAAGCTTTCTTT	CASSEVGQNTEAFF
TRBV7-3	.	.	TRBJ2-2	TGTGCCAGCAGCCCCTCTGGCGTAGGTGGCGGGGAGCTGTTTTTT	CASSPSGVGGGELFF
TRBV13	many	TRBD1	TRBJ2-7	TGTGCCAGCAGCCGCCTAGGGACAGGGTCCTACGAGCAGTACTTC	CASSRLGTGSYEQYF
TRBV2	few	TRBD1	TRBJ1-1	TGTGCCAGCAGCCAACAGGGGGCTAACACTGAAGCTTTCTTT	CASSQQGANTEAFF
TRBV11-1	few	.	TRBJ1-5	TGTGCCAGCAGCCCCCTGGTAGGGATTAGCAATCAGCCCCAGCATTTT	CASSPLVGISNQPQHF
TRBV10-3	many	.	TRBJ1-2	TGTGCCATCAGTGATGGGACCGTGGGTGGCTACACCTTC	CAISDGTVGGYTF
TRBV6-2/TRBV6-3	many	TRBD1	TRBJ1-6	TGTGCCAGCAGGGGACAGGGGGCATTTTCACCCCTCCACTTT	CASRGQGAFSPLHF
TRBV9	many	TRBD1	TRBJ1-1	TGTGCCAGCAGCCCCCTCCCTGAGACAGGGTTAATATTC	CASSPLPETGLIF
TRBV6-2/TRBV6-3	many	TRBD1	TRBJ1-5	TGTGCCAGCAGCAACGGGGGACAGGGAAATCAGCCCCAGCATTTT	CASSNGGQGNQPQHF
TRBV27	.	.	TRBJ2-5	TGTGCCAGCAGTCTACAGGGCCAGCGGGAGACCCAGTACTTC	CASSLQGQRETQYF
TRBV20-1	many	.	TRBJ2-7	TGCAGTGCTAGAGGCCTCGCGGATAACTCCTACGAGCAGTACTTC	CSARGLADNSYEQYF
TRBV6-5	few	TRBD2	TRBJ2-7	TGTGCCAGCAGTACTAGCGGGAGAAGGAACTACGAGCAGTACTTC	CASSTSGRRNYEQYF
TRBV11-2	many	TRBD2	TRBJ2-4	TGTGCCAGCAGCTCCCTGGGAGGGCTAAACATTCAGTACTTC	CASSSLGGLNIQYF
TRBV24-1	many	.	TRBJ1-1	TGTGCCACCAGTGACAGGAGGAACACTGAAGCTTTCTTT	CATSDRRNTEAFF
TRBV5-6	many	.	TRBJ2-7	TGTGCCAGCAGCTTGTGGGTAGGACTCGAGCAGTACTTC	CASSLWVGLEQYF
TRBV19	few	.	TRBJ1-5	TGTGCCAGTAGTATAACGCCTCTGCGAGGGCTGAGTCAGCCCCAGCATTTT	CASSITPLRGLSQPQHF
TRBV28	.	.	TRBJ1-1	TGTGCCAGCCGATCTTGGGGGGCACGAACTGAAGCTTTCTTT	CASRSWGARTEAFF
TRBV19	many	.	TRBJ1-1	TGTGCCAGTAGTATCATGAGGGCTGGAACTGAAGCTTTCTTT	CASSIMRAGTEAFF
TRBV12-3/TRBV12-4	many	.	TRBJ2-5	TGTGCCAGCAGCCCCCCGGAGTCGGGAGAGACCCAGTACTTC	CASSPPESGETQYF
TRBV19	.	TRBD1	TRBJ1-1	TGTGCCAGTACTACCCTGCGGACAGGGGTCCTGAACACTGAAGCTTTCTTT	CASTTLRTGVLNTEAFF
TRBV28	.	TRBD2	TRBJ2-2	TGTGCCCACCGTGGGGCGGGAGGGAGACTCACCGGGGAGCTGTTTTTT	CAHRGAGGRLTGELFF
TRBV4-1	few	.	TRBJ1-1	TGCGCCAGCAGCACGCTGGGGGGGGTTGAAGCTTTCTTT	CASSTLGGVEAFF
TRBV6-1	few	.	TRBJ2-4	TGTGCCAGCAGTCTTATTAGCCAAAACATTCAGTACTTC	CASSLISQNIQYF
TRBV28	.	TRBD2	TRBJ2-2	TGTGCCAGCAGTTCCCTCGGATGGCGGGAGGACATCGGGGAGCTGTTTTTT	CASSSLGWREDIGELFF
TRBV7-2	many	.	TRBJ2-3	TGTGCCAGCAGCCTCCGGGCTAGGCTTAGCACAGATACGCAGTATTTT	CASSLRARLSTDTQYF
TRBV12-3/TRBV12-4	many	TRBD2	TRBJ2-7	TGTGCCAGCAGTTCCGGGACTAGCGAAACCTACGAGCAGTACTTC	CASSSGTSETYEQYF
TRBV7-9	many	.	TRBJ1-1	TGTGCCAGCGAGGTTATAGAGGGCGCGAAGACTGAAGCTTTCTTT	CASEVIEGAKTEAFF
TRBV19	many	TRBD2	TRBJ2-5	TGTGCCAGTAGTATAGACCGGCTAGCGGGAGGAGAGACCCAGTACTTC	CASSIDRLAGGETQYF
TRBV12-3/TRBV12-4	many	TRBD1	TRBJ1-5	TGTGCCAGCAGTCAGGGGGCGGAGGAGCCCCAGCATTTT	CASSQGAEEPQHF
TRBV11-2	.	TRBD1	TRBJ1-2	TGTGCCAGCAGCCTAGACTCGGGACAGGGTTATGGCTACACCTTC	CASSLDSGQGYGYTF
TRBV15	many	.	TRBJ1-1	TGTGCCACCAGCAGACAGGGAGATTCTGAAGCTTTCTTT	CATSRQGDSEAFF
TRBV6-5	many	TRBD1	TRBJ1-2	TGTGCCAGCAGTTACTCTTTCGGGACAGGGGCGGACTATGGCTACACCTTC	CASSYSFGTGADYGYTF
TRBV6-5	many	TRBD2	TRBJ2-7	TGTGCCAGCAGTTATTCGGGGGGAGGACCCATAACCGGCTACGAGCAGTACTTC	CASSYSGGGPITGYEQYF
TRBV5-1	.	.	TRBJ2-7	TGCGCCAGCAGCTTGATTGGGGCCTTTGTCTACGAGCAGTACTTC	CASSLIGAFVYEQYF
TRBV12-3/TRBV12-4	many	.	TRBJ1-1	TGTGCCAGCAGTCCTCATATGGTCGGAACTGAAGCTTTCTTT	CASSPHMVGTEAFF
TRBV11-3	many	TRBD1	TRBJ1-2	TGTGCCAGCAGCTTAGGACAGGGTCATCTCAACTATGGCTACACCTTC	CASSLGQGHLNYGYTF
TRBV24-1	.	TRBD1	TRBJ2-5	TGTGCCACCAGTGATGCCGGGACAGGGGGCCGCGAGACCCAGTACTTC	CATSDAGTGGRETQYF
TRBV27	few	.	TRBJ1-6	TGTGCCAGCCCCCTCCGGGCAGAGGGATCACCCCTCCACTTT	CASPLRAEGSPLHF
TRBV28	many	.	TRBJ1-1	TGTGCCAGCAGTTCCCCGACAGCCCTGAACACTGAAGCTTTCTTT	CASSSPTALNTEAFF
TRBV20-1	.	TRBD1	TRBJ1-5	TGCAGTGCCAAAGCCGGGACAGGGGCACTCAATCAGCCCCAGCATTTT	CSAKAGTGALNQPQHF
TRBV5-1	many	.	TRBJ2-4	TGCGCCAGCAGCTTGGGGACTGACCTAGCCAAAAACATTCAGTACTTC	CASSLGTDLAKNIQYF
TRBV7-8	many	.	TRBJ1-2	TGTGCCAGCAGCTTAGGGGGGGCGCAATATGGCTACACCTTC	CASSLGGAQYGYTF
TRBV19	.	TRBD1	TRBJ1-5	TGTGCCAGTAGTATACTTACAGGGGGCGCGGGGAATCAGCCCCAGCATTTT	CASSILTGGAGNQPQHF
TRBV20-1	many	.	TRBJ1-1	TGCAGTGCTAGAGATCTCTATCAGGAGAACACTGTGTCCGAAGCTTTCTTT	CSARDLYQENTVSEAFF
TRBV5-1	few	.	TRBJ2-7	TGCGCCAGCTCCCCAAGTGGGACAAGAAGATACGAGCAGTACTTC	CASSPSGTRRYEQYF
TRBV12-3/TRBV12-4	few	.	TRBJ1-6	TGTGCCAGCAGTTTAGGGACACCAGATTATTCACCCCTCCACTTT	CASSLGTPDYSPLHF
TRBV12-5	many	.	TRBJ2-7	TGTGCTAGTGGTTCCTCCTACGCGGGTTACGAGCAGTACTTC	CASGSSYAGYEQYF
TRBV9	few	.	TRBJ1-6	TGTGCCAGCAGCGCAGGCGGCGCTAATTCACCCCTCCACTTT	CASSAGGANSPLHF